These 2 T cell receptor beta chains share one sample of origin, sequenced in a study of Graves' ophthalmopathy and Graves' hyperthyroidism. TCR beta CDR3 amplification used RNA transcripts. Scientists carried out first-round RT-PCR using HTBI primers and then a second-round multiplex PCR. From the multiplex PCR reads, TCRdb called clonotypes with MiXCR, one entry per CDR3 protein. The table records 450,000 to 600,000 distinct CDR3 sequences, about 40% of them present only once. Sequenced material: peripheral blood or thyroid tissue (not recorded which). The receptor source for this set is an adult man with Graves' hyperthyroidism.

V usage is TRBV14 and J usage is TRBJ2-3, with 9 bases lining up with TRBD2. The junction had 3 bases not matched to a gene; V was cut back by 4 bases and J by 1 base. The CDR3 contains 15 residues. Germline V CDR1 and CDR2: SGHDN, FVKESK. CDR3 loop: CASSLSGSGTDTQYF. CDR3 sequence (DNA): TGTGCCAGCAGCCTTAGCGGGAGCGGCACAGATACGCAGTATTTT.

J is TRBJ1-1 and V is TRBV7-2, with a weak D call TRBD1 (6 bases). This CDR3 comprises 14 residues. The germline V gene encodes CDR1 SGHTA and CDR2 FQGNSA. Trimming removed 5 bases at V and 6 bases at J, with 16 bases between. The CDR3 DNA follows: TGTGCCAGCAGCCCACGGGGGCTTTCCGCTGAAGCTTTCTTT. Its translation: CASSPRGLSAEAFF.